These 25 T cell receptor beta chains originate from one sample sequenced in a study of CD8+ T cells in alopecia areata. Separation of pooled cutaneous lymph node cells was by sorting with CD4, CD8alpha, NKG2D, NKG2ACE and other markers. It was cDNA, reverse transcribed from extracted RNA, that served as the sequencing template. Sequencing used immunoSEQ multiplex PCR; TCRdb keeps in-frame clones, though not all of them. This sample carries approximately 300,000 clones, none of them present only once. What was sequenced was CD4+ T cells sorted from a lymph node. These receptors all stem from a C3H/HeJ mouse with alopecia areata. The MHC haplotype of the strain is H2-k.

With respect to this clone: The genes and germline here are from mouse. The CDR3 extends 4 residues past the end of the read, so its final part is completed from the germline J gene. V gene TRBV5 combines with J gene TRBJ1-1; 7 nucleotides match TRBD1. Germline V gives CDR1 LGHNA, CDR2 YNLKQL (reference sequence). The CDR3 runs to 15 residues. V gave up 2 bases and J gave up 3 bases; unmatched junction bases: 6. The CDR3 is CASSQQTGKDTEVFF. Incomplete CDR3 DNA: TGTGCCAGCAGCCAACAGACAGGGAAGGACACA.

This clone appeared a few times. The genes are named according to mouse. The CDR3 end is not reached by the read, which stops 4 residues before it; the germline J gene fills it in. V is TRBV1 and J is TRBJ1-1, with unresolved D. V gave up 3 bases and J gave up 2 bases, with 7 bases separating them. This CDR3 is built from 13 residues. Germline V lookup: CDR1 NSQYPW, CDR2 LRSPGD (reference sequence). Here the CDR3 reads CTCSATSNTEVFF. The part of the CDR3 DNA that was read is TGCACCTGCAGTGCGACATCTAACACA.

Of note for this clone: Gene names are mouse gene names. The CDR3 end lies 4 residues beyond the end of the read and is filled in from the germline J gene. The chain links TRBV13-1 to TRBJ2-2; possibly TRBD1 for D (6 bases). V gave up 0 bases and J gave up 1 base, with 10 bases separating them. CDR3 length equals 16 residues. Per the germline V gene, CDR1 is NSHNY and CDR2 is SYGAGN. The CDR3 DNA, read in part, is TGTGCCAGCAGTGATGCACCGGGACAAAACACCGGG. This gives the protein CASSDAPGQNTG. The entire CDR3 reads CASSDAPGQNTGQLYF.

On this clone itself: Gene names are the mouse ones. The sequence runs out 4 residues before the end of the CDR3; the remainder is reconstructed from the germline J gene. The same CDR3 is also encoded by other DNA sequences in this sample. J is TRBJ2-7 and V is TRBV5; D is tentatively TRBD1 or TRBD2 (5 bases each). The CDR3 has 12 amino acids. In germline, CDR1 is LGHNA, CDR2 YNLKQL (reference sequence). The sequenced part of the CDR3 DNA is TGTGCCAGCAGCCAGGGGGATTAT. Protein: CASSQGDY. The complete CDR3 reads CASSQGDYEQYF.

Turning to this clone: Genes and germline are mouse. CDR3 amino acids: CASSDGTGLGGPDTQYF. The part of the CDR3 DNA that was read is TGTGCCAGCAGTGATGGGACTGGACTGGGGGGGCCGGAC. V gene TRBV13-1 combines with J gene TRBJ2-5; 13 nucleotides line up with TRBD2. The read finishes 4 residues shy of the CDR3 end, and the germline J gene is used to complete it. The CDR3 has 17 amino acids. Germline CDR1 reads NSHNY; CDR2 reads SYGAGN.

This clone was counted only a few times. Mouse gene names apply. The sequence runs out 4 residues before the end of the CDR3; the remainder is reconstructed from the germline J gene. This sequence joins TRBV19 and TRBJ2-7; TRBD2 aligns across 10 bases. CDR1 FNHDT and CDR2 SITEND come from the germline V gene (reference sequence). The CDR3 runs to 14 residues. The CDR3 loop is CASSISGGANEQYF. CDR3 DNA (partial): TGTGCCAGCAGTATATCTGGGGGGGCGAAT.

This clone was counted only a few times. Each gene name is a mouse one. The CDR3: CASSSRTGAYNSPLYF. CDR3 DNA, as far as it was read: TGTGCCAGCAGCTCTCGGACAGGGGCCTATAATTCGCCC. This chain joins TRBV3 and TRBJ1-6; 9 nucleotides match TRBD1. Sequencing ends 3 residues short of the CDR3 end; the germline J gene provides the rest. TRBJ1-6 is assigned to the ORF class and has an uncertain function. V gave up 4 bases and J gave up 2 bases; unmatched junction bases: 3. CDR1 and CDR2 from the germline V gene are SNHLY and FYNGKV (reference sequence). This CDR3 contains 16 residues.

Points on this clone: Mouse gene names apply. The CDR3 end lies 4 residues beyond the end of the read and is filled in from the germline J gene. The chain has TRBV14 and TRBJ2-4; D perhaps matches TRBD1 (6 bases). This CDR3 is 12 amino acids long. Germline V CDR1 and CDR2: SGHDT, FRDEAV. CDR3 DNA (partial): TGTGCCAGCAGTCGACAGGAAAAC. Translating it yields CASSRQEN. The entire CDR3 reads CASSRQENTLYF.

This clone was counted a few times. The genes are named according to mouse. Sequencing ends 4 residues short of the CDR3 end; the germline J gene provides the rest. The chain links TRBV5 to TRBJ2-1; D is possibly TRBD1 (6 bases). V was trimmed by 4 bases and J by 5 bases, leaving 12 bases between them. The germline V gene has CDR1 LGHNA and CDR2 YNLKQL (reference sequence). The CDR3 runs to 14 residues. CDR3 protein: CASSLQGLDAEQFF. The covered CDR3 bases are TGTGCCAGCAGCCTCCAGGGGCTGGATGCT.

This clone was counted between two and nine times. The genes are named according to mouse. The sequence runs out 4 residues before the end of the CDR3; the remainder is reconstructed from the germline J gene. The same CDR3 also results from other DNA sequences found in this sample. This chain joins TRBV31 and TRBJ2-2; 11 nucleotides agree with TRBD2. Per germline, CDR1 GKSSPN and CDR2 SITVG. The CDR3 totals 14 residues. CDR3 residues: CAWSLGTGGGQLYF. The CDR3 DNA, read in part, is TGTGCCTGGAGTCTGGGGACTGGGGGCGGG.

Only a few counts were recorded for this clone. Each gene name is a mouse one. The read stops 4 residues short of the end of the CDR3; the missing end is completed from the germline J gene. The sample holds other DNA sequences that translate to the same CDR3. The chain uses TRBV13-2 and TRBJ2-5; 7 positions agree with TRBD2. J lost 3 bases, V lost 0 bases, and 1 base had no gene match. The CDR3 is 14 amino acids. The germline gives CDR1 NNHNN, CDR2 SYGAGS (reference sequence). The covered CDR3 bases are TGTGCCAGCGGTGATGGCTGGGGGCAAGAC. Protein product: CASGDGWGQD. The entire CDR3 is CASGDGWGQDTQYF.

There are a few counts of this clone. Gene labels here are mouse ones. Sequencing ends 4 residues short of the CDR3 end; the germline J gene provides the rest. The chain combines TRBV19 with TRBJ2-1; no definite D call. Trimming shortened V by 6 bases and J by 6 bases, and 7 bases separated the two germline ends. The CDR3 length is 11 residues. CDR1 FNHDT and CDR2 SITEND come from the germline V gene (reference sequence). The CDR3: CASIAGAEQFF. CDR3 DNA (partial): TGTGCCAGCATTGCAGGTGCT.

A remark on this clone: Gene names and germline refer to mouse. From the germline J gene comes the end of the CDR3, since the read stops 4 residues before it. The chain employs TRBV5 and TRBJ1-2; D gene unclear. CDR1 is LGHNA, CDR2 YNLKQL, per germline (reference sequence). V shed 0 bases and J shed 3 bases, with 8 bases lying between them. The CDR3 spans 14 residues. The sequenced part of the CDR3 DNA is TGTGCCAGCAGCCAAGATAGGTTCGACTCC. Its translation: CASSQDRFDS. From start to end, the CDR3 is CASSQDRFDSDYTF.

About this clone itself: The genes are named according to mouse. The read falls 4 residues short of the CDR3 end, and the missing part is taken from the germline J gene. The chain uses TRBV1 and TRBJ2-5, with 8 bases fitting TRBD1. Germline loops: CDR1 NSQYPW, CDR2 LRSPGD (reference sequence). After removal of 6 bases from V and 2 bases from J, the junction contained 1 base not matched to a gene. CDR3 size: 13 residues. The sequenced CDR3 bases are TGCACCTGCAGCAGGGGGCTCCAAGAC. This translates into CTCSRGLQD. The entire CDR3 protein is CTCSRGLQDTQYF.

Worth noting for this clone: These gene names are mouse names. The DNA ends 4 residues before the CDR3 does, and the rest of the CDR3 is filled in from the germline J gene. Other DNA sequences of this sample code for an identical CDR3. The chain has TRBV13-1 and TRBJ2-3, with 7 bases that match TRBD1. Germline V gene sequence: CDR1 NSHNY, CDR2 SYGAGN. J lost 3 bases, V lost 3 bases, and 1 base had no gene match. The CDR3 covers 13 residues. The CDR3 loop reads CASSGQGAETLYF. The part of the CDR3 DNA that was read is TGTGCCAGCAGTGGACAGGGAGCAGAA.

As regards this clone: Gene and germline names: mouse. CDR3 sequence reads: CTCSGTGEDTGQLYF. CDR3 DNA, as far as it was read: TGCACCTGCAGTGGAACAGGGGAGGACACCGGG. This rearrangement joins TRBV1 to TRBJ2-2, with 7 positions matching TRBD1. The CDR3 end falls 4 residues outside the read, so it is completed with the germline J gene. CDR1 and CDR2 from the germline V gene are NSQYPW and LRSPGD (reference sequence). V trimming: 4 bases; J trimming: 3 bases; junction bases outside the gene matches: 5. The CDR3 totals 15 residues.

On this clone itself: The gene names here belong to mouse. Coverage ceases 4 residues before the CDR3 finishes, and the germline J gene fills in the end. The gene calls are TRBV13-3 and TRBJ2-3, with 12 positions matching TRBD1. Germline trimming cut 2 bases from V and 2 bases from J; bases unmatched to any gene: 3. The CDR3 sequence is 16 residues long. Germline CDR1 and CDR2: NNHDY and SYVADS. This CDR3 is CASSEGTGGVAETLYF. The CDR3 bases that were read are TGTGCCAGCAGTGAAGGGACAGGGGGCGTTGCAGAA.

This clone was counted between two and nine times. This may stem from a read error, because a much larger clone lies one nucleotide away. Germline and genes: mouse. The read is 4 residues too short to cover the CDR3 end, so that end is filled in from the germline J gene. This sample includes further DNA sequences coding for the same CDR3. The genes are TRBV4 and TRBJ1-2; 9 nucleotides agree with TRBD1. This CDR3 is built from 14 residues. Unmatched junction bases numbered 4, after V lost 6 bases and J lost 2 bases. CDR1 and CDR2 from the germline V gene are LGHDT and YNNKQL (reference sequence). CDR3 DNA, as far as it was read: TGTGCCAGCAGTCCCGGGACAGGGAACTCC. The encoded protein is CASSPGTGNS. The entire CDR3 sequence reads CASSPGTGNSDYTF.

About this clone itself: Any gene name here is a mouse gene name. The DNA ends 4 residues before the CDR3 does, and the rest of the CDR3 is filled in from the germline J gene. The same CDR3 also results from other DNA sequences found in this sample. The J gene is TRBJ1-2, the V gene TRBV19; 10 bases match TRBD1. The ends lost 1 base at V and 4 bases at J; junction bases unmatched: 1. The V gene's germline CDR1 is FNHDT and CDR2 SITEND (reference sequence). The CDR3 covers 14 residues. The chain's CDR3 is CASSIRTGGSDYTF. The sequenced CDR3 bases are TGTGCCAGCAGTATACGGACAGGGGGCTCC.

To note about this clone: Mouse gene names apply. The read gets to within 4 residues of the CDR3 end, and the germline J gene fills in the rest. The same CDR3 can be traced to other DNA sequences in this sample. The genes are TRBV1 and TRBJ2-7; D may be TRBD1 (5 bases). Germline CDR1 NSQYPW, CDR2 LRSPGD (reference sequence). The CDR3 consists of 12 residues. Trimming took off 4 bases at V and 2 bases at J, with 6 bases between the two ends. CDR3 residues: CTCSGQTYEQYF. The part of the CDR3 DNA that was read is TGCACCTGCAGTGGACAGACCTAT.

A few counts support this clone. All gene names here are mouse names. The CDR3 extends 4 residues past the end of the read, so its final part is completed from the germline J gene. The chain employs TRBV5 and TRBJ2-7; tentatively, D is TRBD2 (6 bases). This CDR3 is built from 13 residues. In germline, CDR1 is LGHNA, CDR2 YNLKQL (reference sequence). The DNA read from the CDR3 is TGTGCCAGCAGCCTTCGGGACTCTTAT. Amino acids: CASSLRDSY. The full CDR3 is CASSLRDSYEQYF.

Of note for this clone: Gene names and germline match the mouse. The sequence runs out 4 residues before the end of the CDR3; the remainder is reconstructed from the germline J gene. The chain uses TRBV19 and TRBJ2-3, with TRBD2 matching over 7 bases. The V gene's germline CDR1 is FNHDT and CDR2 SITEND (reference sequence). The ends lost 5 bases at V and 1 base at J; junction bases unmatched: 10. The CDR3 extends over 16 amino acids. CDR3 bases read: TGTGCCAGCAGCACCCCCTCTGGGGGTGGTGCAGAA. It translates to CASSTPSGGGAE. The full CDR3 is CASSTPSGGGAETLYF.

The sample holds a few counts of this clone. Gene and germline names: mouse. The read stops 4 residues short of the end of the CDR3; the missing end is completed from the germline J gene. The chain has TRBV13-1 and TRBJ1-1, with D hard to call. The germline V gene has CDR1 NSHNY and CDR2 SYGAGN. Trimming shortened V by 3 bases and J by 0 bases, and 6 bases separated the two germline ends. The length of the CDR3 is 13 residues. The CDR3 reads CASSGRTNTEVFF. The sequenced CDR3 bases are TGTGCCAGCAGTGGCAGGACAAACACA.

The table lists this clone with many counts. Gene names are the mouse ones. This CDR3 is also generated by other DNA sequences in the sample. CDR3 DNA (partial): TGTGCCTGGAGTCTAGGGACCGGG. It translates to CAWSLGTG. The entire CDR3 is CAWSLGTGQLYF. V and J are TRBV31 and TRBJ2-2; D remains ambiguous. The CDR3 end lies 4 residues beyond the end of the read and is filled in from the germline J gene. This CDR3 has 12 residues. The V end was cut by 0 bases, the J end by 5 bases, with 4 bases between. The germline gives CDR1 GKSSPN, CDR2 SITVG.

This clone showed up just a few times. The gene names here belong to mouse. CDR3 region: CASSEGLGGNAEQFF. CDR3 DNA, as far as it was read: TGTGCCAGCAGTGAAGGACTGGGGGGGAATGCT. This chain uses TRBV13-3 with TRBJ2-1, with 12 bases matching TRBD2. The DNA ends 4 residues before the CDR3 does, and the rest of the CDR3 is filled in from the germline J gene. CDR1 is NNHDY, CDR2 SYVADS, per germline. V shed 2 bases, J shed 5 bases, and the junction held 2 bases outside the gene matches. The CDR3 has 15 residues.